A selection of T cell receptor beta chains follows, all from one sample in a study of cytomegalovirus exposure and HLA in healthy donors. The protocol was immunoSEQ multiplex PCR, while the TCRdb copy is restricted to in-frame clones and leaves out a portion. The top ten clones hold roughly 1.4% of a sample with roughly 130,000 clones, about 90% of them seen once. The sample taken for sequencing was PBMCs. These receptor sequences come from a man aged 25-45 years in good health and CMV-seronegative. Each CDR3 is given with its conserved first and last residue. The order of the fields is D gene, clone size, J gene, V gene, CDR3 DNA, CDR3 protein. A D gene is named only where the DNA matches it firmly. Clone size appears in some rows only: once, few, many, or a class for an expanded clone.

D gene: TRBD1; clone size: NA; J gene: TRBJ2-2; V gene: TRBV5-4; CDR3 DNA: TGTGCCAGCAGCCCACGGACAGGGGGTAGCACCGGGGAGCTGTTTTTT; CDR3 protein: CASSPRTGGSTGELFF
D gene: TRBD1; clone size: once; J gene: TRBJ1-2; V gene: TRBV19; CDR3 DNA: TGTGCCAGTACTGAGACAGGGGGAATTAAATCTGGTGGCTACACCTTC; CDR3 protein: CASTETGGIKSGGYTF
D gene: TRBD2; clone size: NA; J gene: TRBJ2-7; V gene: TRBV7-6; CDR3 DNA: TGTGCCAGCAGCTTAGAAGCGGGAGTTTACGAGCAGTACTTC; CDR3 protein: CASSLEAGVYEQYF
D gene: TRBD1; clone size: once; J gene: TRBJ1-1; V gene: TRBV11-3; CDR3 DNA: TGTGCCAGCAGCTTAGCGGACAGGACTGAAGCTTTCTTT; CDR3 protein: CASSLADRTEAFF
D gene: NA; clone size: NA; J gene: TRBJ2-1; V gene: TRBV5-4; CDR3 DNA: TGTGCCAGCAGCCGCTTGGGCCTATCCTACAATGAGCAGTTCTTC; CDR3 protein: CASSRLGLSYNEQFF
D gene: NA; clone size: NA; J gene: TRBJ1-5; V gene: TRBV5-5; CDR3 DNA: TGTGCCAGCAGCTTGGGCGTGACAGGCGGCAATCAGCCCCAGCATTTT; CDR3 protein: CASSLGVTGGNQPQHF
D gene: TRBD1; clone size: NA; J gene: TRBJ2-3; V gene: TRBV5-1; CDR3 DNA: TGCGCCAGCAGCCCCGGGACAGTGTTCCCAGGTACGCAGTATTTT; CDR3 protein: CASSPGTVFPGTQYF
D gene: TRBD2; clone size: once; J gene: TRBJ2-1; V gene: TRBV11-3; CDR3 DNA: TGTGCCAGCAGCGCTAGCGGGAGACCCTACAATGAGCAGTTCTTC; CDR3 protein: CASSASGRPYNEQFF
D gene: NA; clone size: NA; J gene: TRBJ2-7; V gene: TRBV27; CDR3 DNA: TGTGCCAGCAGAGACCGAGGTCTCTCCTACGAGCAGTACTTC; CDR3 protein: CASRDRGLSYEQYF
D gene: NA; clone size: NA; J gene: TRBJ2-5; V gene: TRBV25-1; CDR3 DNA: TGTGCCAGCAGTGAGTCAGGGATCCAAGAGACCCAGTACTTC; CDR3 protein: CASSESGIQETQYF
D gene: NA; clone size: NA; J gene: TRBJ2-7; V gene: TRBV29-1; CDR3 DNA: TGCAGCGTTGAAGACCGGACAGCCGAGCAGTACTTC; CDR3 protein: CSVEDRTAEQYF
D gene: TRBD1; clone size: NA; J gene: TRBJ1-1; V gene: TRBV9; CDR3 DNA: TGTGCCAGCAGCGTAGATCCAGGGGGCGACGGCACTGAAGCTTTCTTT; CDR3 protein: CASSVDPGGDGTEAFF
D gene: NA; clone size: NA; J gene: TRBJ2-7; V gene: TRBV4-1; CDR3 DNA: TGCGCCAGCAGCCAATTCTCACATCTCTACGAGCAGTACTTC; CDR3 protein: CASSQFSHLYEQYF
D gene: NA; clone size: NA; J gene: TRBJ2-1; V gene: TRBV9; CDR3 DNA: TGTGCCAGCAGCCAGACCCGTGGGCATGAGCAGTTCTTC; CDR3 protein: CASSQTRGHEQFF
D gene: NA; clone size: NA; J gene: TRBJ1-4; V gene: TRBV7-6; CDR3 DNA: TGTGCCAGCAGCCCCGTCAGCGATGAAAAACTGTTTTTT; CDR3 protein: CASSPVSDEKLFF
D gene: NA; clone size: few; J gene: TRBJ2-5; V gene: TRBV21-1; CDR3 DNA: TGTGCCAGCAGCGCAGGACAGTTCCAAGAGACCCAGTACTTC; CDR3 protein: CASSAGQFQETQYF
D gene: NA; clone size: NA; J gene: TRBJ2-3; V gene: TRBV7-9; CDR3 DNA: TGTGCCAGCAGCTTTAACACAGATACGCAGTATTTT; CDR3 protein: CASSFNTDTQYF
D gene: TRBD1; clone size: NA; J gene: TRBJ2-7; V gene: TRBV19; CDR3 DNA: TGTGCCAGTAGTCCAGGGACCCGGGACAGGGAGAACTACGAGCAGTACTTC; CDR3 protein: CASSPGTRDRENYEQYF
D gene: NA; clone size: NA; J gene: TRBJ2-5; V gene: TRBV10-3; CDR3 DNA: TGTGCCATCAGTGACGGATCGGACCAGAGGGACCAGTACTTC; CDR3 protein: CAISDGSDQRDQYF
D gene: NA; clone size: NA; J gene: TRBJ1-5; V gene: TRBV6-6; CDR3 DNA: TGTGCCAGCAGTACCTGGACAGATAGCAATCAGCCCCAGCATTTT; CDR3 protein: CASSTWTDSNQPQHF
D gene: TRBD2; clone size: NA; J gene: TRBJ2-3; V gene: TRBV7-7; CDR3 DNA: TGTGCCAGCAGCTTGACTAGCGGGGGCACAGATACGCAGTATTTT; CDR3 protein: CASSLTSGGTDTQYF
D gene: NA; clone size: NA; J gene: TRBJ1-2; V gene: TRBV30; CDR3 DNA: TGTGCCTACCCTGGGGGACAAGGGACAACTAACTATGGCTACACCTTC; CDR3 protein: CAYPGGQGTTNYGYTF
D gene: TRBD1; clone size: NA; J gene: TRBJ2-3; V gene: TRBV7-2; CDR3 DNA: TGTGCCAGCAGTCAATACGGACAGGGAGGTGATACGCAGTATTTT; CDR3 protein: CASSQYGQGGDTQYF
D gene: NA; clone size: NA; J gene: TRBJ2-5; V gene: TRBV6-1; CDR3 DNA: TGTGCCAGCAGTACCACAGGGCTCCAAGAGACCCAGTACTTC; CDR3 protein: CASSTTGLQETQYF
D gene: TRBD2; clone size: NA; J gene: TRBJ2-7; V gene: TRBV7-2; CDR3 DNA: TGTGCCAGCCTTAAGCGGGAGAGGTACGAGCAGTACTTC; CDR3 protein: CASLKRERYEQYF
D gene: NA; clone size: NA; J gene: TRBJ1-2; V gene: TRBV14; CDR3 DNA: TGTGCCAGCAGCCAAGTTCCGCGCTATGGCTACACCTTC; CDR3 protein: CASSQVPRYGYTF
D gene: TRBD1; clone size: NA; J gene: TRBJ1-1; V gene: TRBV7-9; CDR3 DNA: TGTGCCAGCAGCTTCGGGACAGGGTACACTGAAGCTTTCTTT; CDR3 protein: CASSFGTGYTEAFF
D gene: NA; clone size: once; J gene: TRBJ2-5; V gene: TRBV11-2; CDR3 DNA: TGTGCCAGCAGACCTGTAGTGGGGGCCTCCCAGTACTTC; CDR3 protein: CASRPVVGASQYF
D gene: NA; clone size: NA; J gene: TRBJ1-6; V gene: TRBV7-2; CDR3 DNA: TGTGCCAGCAGCTTTAGACAGGTCGCGCTTTCACCCCTCCACTTT; CDR3 protein: CASSFRQVALSPLHF
D gene: TRBD1; clone size: NA; J gene: TRBJ2-7; V gene: TRBV11-2; CDR3 DNA: TGTGCCAGCAGCTTAAGCCCCGGGCCGACCGGGACAGGAGTCTACGAGCAGTACTTC; CDR3 protein: CASSLSPGPTGTGVYEQYF
D gene: NA; clone size: NA; J gene: TRBJ2-2; V gene: TRBV4-2; CDR3 DNA: TGTGCCAGCTCTACAGGGGAGGATACCGGGGAGCTGTTTTTT; CDR3 protein: CASSTGEDTGELFF
D gene: TRBD1; clone size: NA; J gene: TRBJ1-4; V gene: TRBV19; CDR3 DNA: TGTGCCAGTAGTATACTCGGGACAGGGCCCGAAAAACTGTTTTTT; CDR3 protein: CASSILGTGPEKLFF
D gene: TRBD1; clone size: NA; J gene: TRBJ1-5; V gene: TRBV2; CDR3 DNA: TGTGCCAGCAGTGAAGGGTCGGGCAGGGGGAGCAATCAGCCCCAGCATTTT; CDR3 protein: CASSEGSGRGSNQPQHF
D gene: NA; clone size: NA; J gene: TRBJ2-1; V gene: TRBV19; CDR3 DNA: TGTGCCAGTAGACTAGACAATGAGCAGTTCTTC; CDR3 protein: CASRLDNEQFF
D gene: NA; clone size: NA; J gene: TRBJ2-7; V gene: TRBV9; CDR3 DNA: TGTGCCAGCAGCGGGGCAGCAACTTCCTCCTACGAGCAGTACTTC; CDR3 protein: CASSGAATSSYEQYF
D gene: TRBD2; clone size: NA; J gene: TRBJ2-7; V gene: TRBV9; CDR3 DNA: TGTGCCAGCAGCCCCGGAAGCGGGAGGAGGTACGAGCAGTACTTC; CDR3 protein: CASSPGSGRRYEQYF
D gene: TRBD2; clone size: once; J gene: TRBJ2-1; V gene: TRBV15; CDR3 DNA: TGTGCCACCAGCAAGTCGAGCGGGGCGAACAATGAGCAGTTCTTC; CDR3 protein: CATSKSSGANNEQFF
D gene: NA; clone size: NA; J gene: TRBJ2-2; V gene: TRBV7-9; CDR3 DNA: TGTGCCAGCAGCAAGGGACTCTCGACCGGGGAGCTGTTTTTT; CDR3 protein: CASSKGLSTGELFF
D gene: NA; clone size: NA; J gene: TRBJ1-4; V gene: TRBV27; CDR3 DNA: TGTGCCCGATTACAGTCTGGAGAAAAACTGTTTTTT; CDR3 protein: CARLQSGEKLFF
D gene: TRBD2; clone size: NA; J gene: TRBJ2-1; V gene: TRBV7-9; CDR3 DNA: TGTGCCAGCAGCTCCGGTGGGAGCGGCGGGGGTGAGCAGTTCTTC; CDR3 protein: CASSSGGSGGGEQFF
D gene: TRBD1; clone size: NA; J gene: TRBJ1-5; V gene: TRBV7-9; CDR3 DNA: TGTGCCAGCAGCTCTTGGGGGACAGGGGAGAACAATCAGCCCCAGCATTTT; CDR3 protein: CASSSWGTGENNQPQHF